This TCR beta chain was captured by sequencing in a study of tissue T cells after allogeneic stem cell transplantation. Turning to this clone: The antigen remains undetermined. Genes and germline are mouse. The CDR3 extends 1 residue past the end of the read, so its final part is completed from the germline J gene.

Study-level findings and limits: Blood and spleen captured only part of the tissue TCR repertoire.

The data were produced by immunoSEQ multiplex PCR, yet TCRdb's version contains in-frame clones alone and is incomplete. The sample lists 1,500 or so clones, 55% to 70% occurring once. The CDR3 is 13 amino acids. Germline assignment: CDR1 KGHTA and CDR2 FQNQQP. The time point here: mouse harvest day 14 after allogeneic transplant. Mouse grafts combined 10^7 T-cell-depleted bone marrow cells with 10^6 splenic CD5+ T cells. The chain joins TRBV23 to TRBJ2-5; TRBD1 is the table's D call and was not checked against the DNA. Sequenced: liver tissue. This TCR was sampled from a female BALB/c mouse given C57BL/6 T cells with graft-versus-host disease after an allogeneic hematopoietic cell transplant. The CDR3 region is CSSSQQGKDTQYF. The part of the CDR3 DNA that was read is TGCTCCAGCAGTCAACAGGGGAAAGACACCCAGTAC.